These T cell receptor beta chains were read from a single sample in a study of beta chain features in type 1 diabetes. The protocol was immunoSEQ multiplex PCR, while the TCRdb copy is restricted to in-frame clones and leaves out a portion. The profile covers about 660,000 clones, with more than 13% appearing a single time and just under 0.04% taken by the ten largest. The sequenced sample was naive CD4+ T cells from blood. The source is a man aged 18-30 years with type 1 diabetes. Both conserved end residues are part of each CDR3. The order of the fields is D gene, V gene, J gene, clone size, CDR3 protein, CDR3 DNA. The D gene is left open where the match is weak. The size field is filled for only some rows; it gives once, few, many or a size class.

.,TRBV5-8,TRBJ2-1,.,CATHWGPYNEQFF,TGTGCCACACACTGGGGGCCCTACAATGAGCAGTTCTTC
.,TRBV11-2,TRBJ1-6,.,CASTPVNSPLHF,TGTGCCAGCACCCCTGTCAATTCACCCCTCCACTTT
TRBD2,TRBV19,TRBJ2-3,once,CASSRAGTTDTQYF,TGTGCCAGTAGTAGAGCGGGGACCACAGATACGCAGTATTTT
TRBD1,TRBV9,TRBJ1-6,few,CASSSSPGTANSPLHF,TGTGCCAGCAGCTCCTCTCCCGGGACAGCTAATTCACCCCTCCACTTT
.,TRBV18,TRBJ2-5,.,CASSPSWGTGDETQYF,TGTGCCAGCTCACCGTCATGGGGTACGGGCGATGAGACCCAGTACTTC
.,TRBV5-1,TRBJ2-3,few,CASSAPGGSTDTQYF,TGCGCCAGCAGCGCACCGGGGGGCAGCACAGATACGCAGTATTTT
.,TRBV12-5,TRBJ1-1,.,CASGKYDDQAEAFF,TGTGCTAGTGGCAAATACGATGATCAGGCTGAAGCTTTCTTT
TRBD1,TRBV5-1,TRBJ2-1,.,CASSSAGTVYNEQFF,TGCGCCAGCAGCTCAGCCGGGACAGTCTACAATGAGCAGTTCTTC
.,TRBV28,TRBJ2-7,few,CASRRSGVYEQYF,TGTGCCAGCAGACGCTCAGGGGTCTACGAGCAGTACTTC
.,TRBV21-1,TRBJ1-5,few,CAANYQPQHF,TGTGCAGCGAATTATCAGCCCCAGCATTTT
TRBD2,TRBV30,TRBJ2-3,.,CAWRTSGHPTDTQYF,TGTGCCTGGAGGACTAGCGGGCACCCCACAGATACGCAGTATTTT
.,TRBV9,TRBJ2-2,.,CASSVGSGTGELFF,TGTGCCAGCAGCGTAGGAAGTGGCACCGGGGAGCTGTTTTTT
.,TRBV30,TRBJ1-3,.,CAWSSGDSGNTIYF,TGTGCCTGGAGCTCAGGCGACTCTGGAAACACCATATATTTT
.,TRBV5-1,TRBJ1-2,.,CASSLTVNYGYTF,TGCGCCAGCAGCTTGACAGTCAACTATGGCTACACCTTC
.,TRBV30,TRBJ1-3,few,CAWSVASGNTIYF,TGTGCCTGGAGTGTTGCCTCTGGAAACACCATATATTTT
.,TRBV29-1,TRBJ2-5,.,CSVRRGGNQETQYF,TGCAGCGTTAGGAGGGGCGGGAACCAAGAGACCCAGTACTTC
.,TRBV9,TRBJ1-2,.,CASSVSTDSGYGYTF,TGTGCCAGCAGCGTCTCCACGGACAGCGGCTATGGCTACACCTTC
.,TRBV7-9,TRBJ2-6,.,CATRAGANVLTF,TGTGCCACGAGAGCTGGGGCCAACGTCCTGACTTTC
.,TRBV7-7,TRBJ2-5,.,CASSVNRAVLQETQYF,TGTGCTAGCAGCGTTAACCGGGCCGTGCTACAAGAGACCCAGTACTTC
.,TRBV30,TRBJ1-5,.,CAWSVRLRNQPQHF,TGTGCCTGGAGTGTACGACTGCGCAATCAGCCCCAGCATTTT
.,TRBV7-9,TRBJ2-6,.,CASSLGASGANVLTF,TGTGCCAGCAGCTTAGGGGCTTCTGGGGCCAACGTCCTGACTTTC